These T cell receptor beta chains were read from a single sample in a study of control samples from healthy donors and cancer patients. Sequencing used immunoSEQ multiplex PCR; TCRdb keeps in-frame clones, though not all of them. The sample includes 100,000 to 150,000 clones, 92% of them seen just once. The source material was PBMCs. These receptors originate from a man of 80 years or more with head and neck cancer. The CDR3 runs from the conserved cysteine through the conserved F or W. D genes are given only for firm matches. Size tells how often a clone was seen (once, few, many) or the class of an expanded clone, and some rows leave it out.

TRBV4-1	-	TRBJ1-2	-	TGCGCCAGCAGCCAAATAACCCAGGGAAACTATGGCTACACCTTC	CASSQITQGNYGYTF
TRBV30	-	TRBJ1-4	-	TGTGCCTGGAGCCACGCGAGAGGGCCCAATGAAAAACTGTTTTTT	CAWSHARGPNEKLFF
TRBV30	-	TRBJ1-2	TRBD1	TGTGCCTGGAGCTTAACAGGGGGTAGCTATGGCTACACCTTC	CAWSLTGGSYGYTF
TRBV6-5	-	TRBJ2-7	TRBD2	TGTGCCAGCAAACCACTAGCGGGGAACTACGAGCAGTACTTC	CASKPLAGNYEQYF
TRBV6-6	-	TRBJ2-4	-	TGTGCCAGCAGTTACTCAGAAAACATTCAGTACTTC	CASSYSENIQYF
TRBV15	-	TRBJ2-2	-	TGTGCCACCAGCATCCCCCAGGGGATGGGCACCGGGGAGCTGTTTTTT	CATSIPQGMGTGELFF
TRBV7-8	once	TRBJ2-5	-	TGTGCCAGCAGCCCCCGTCTCTGGAAGGAAGGCCAAGAGACCCAGTACTTC	CASSPRLWKEGQETQYF
TRBV3-1/TRBV3-2	-	TRBJ2-3	-	TGTGCCAGCAGCCCGTTAAATACGCAGTATTTT	CASSPLNTQYF
TRBV5-1	-	TRBJ2-3	TRBD2	TGCGCCAGCCGCACCCGAGCGCGGGGGAGGTCAGATACGCAGTATTTT	CASRTRARGRSDTQYF
TRBV27	-	TRBJ2-1	-	TGTGCCAGCAGTCCACAGCGAGGCTACAATGAGCAGTTCTTC	CASSPQRGYNEQFF
TRBV19	-	TRBJ1-1	-	TGTGCCAGTTTGGGGGCGGTGAACACTGAAGCTTTCTTT	CASLGAVNTEAFF
TRBV4-1	-	TRBJ2-3	TRBD2	TGCGCCAGCAGCCAAGGCGGGGGAACAGATACGCAGTATTTT	CASSQGGGTDTQYF
TRBV7-2	-	TRBJ2-3	-	TGTGCCAGCAGCTCGACAGATACGCAGTATTTT	CASSSTDTQYF
TRBV11-2	-	TRBJ2-7	TRBD1	TGTGCCAGCAGCTCCCTATCCGGGACAGGGATATACGAGCAGTACTTC	CASSSLSGTGIYEQYF
TRBV3-1/TRBV3-2	-	TRBJ1-3	-	TGTGCCAGCAGCCAAATGTCTAATGCTGGAAACACCATATATTTT	CASSQMSNAGNTIYF
TRBV25-1	-	TRBJ2-3	TRBD1	TGTGCCAGCACCAGGGGGCTATCAGATACGCAGTATTTT	CASTRGLSDTQYF
TRBV14	-	TRBJ1-2	-	TGTGCCAGCAGCCAAGCCCCCTTGACAGCTAACTATGGCTACACCTTC	CASSQAPLTANYGYTF
TRBV6-6	-	TRBJ1-5	TRBD1	TGTGCCAGCAGTCCCCTCAGGGGGCGAGGAAGCAATCAGCCCCAGCATTTT	CASSPLRGRGSNQPQHF
TRBV6-1	few	TRBJ1-1	-	TGTGCCAGCAGTGAACGTAGACCCAGGGGGAACACTGAAGCTTTCTTT	CASSERRPRGNTEAFF
TRBV6-4	-	TRBJ1-4	TRBD1	TGTGCCAGCAGTGACACGTACAGGGGGCTTGATGAAAAACTGTTTTTT	CASSDTYRGLDEKLFF
TRBV6-1	few	TRBJ1-5	-	TGTGCCAGCAGTGAATGGGGGGTAAGCAATCAGCCCCAGCATTTT	CASSEWGVSNQPQHF
TRBV11-2	-	TRBJ2-2	-	TGTGCCAGCAGCTTCTGGAGAAACACCGGGGAGCTGTTTTTT	CASSFWRNTGELFF
TRBV6-2/TRBV6-3	-	TRBJ2-2	-	TGTGCCAGCAGTTACTCGATACTATACACCGGGGAGCTGTTTTTT	CASSYSILYTGELFF
TRBV6-5	-	TRBJ1-2	-	TGTGCCAGCAGTTACTCGAGAGGGTTAGCTAACTATGGCTACACCTTC	CASSYSRGLANYGYTF
TRBV14	-	TRBJ2-7	-	TGTGCCAGCAGCCAAGAAACAGGGATATTCTACGAGCAGTACTTC	CASSQETGIFYEQYF
TRBV5-1	-	TRBJ2-1	TRBD2	TGCGCCAGTTGCTCGATCCGGCGGGGGGCAAACAATGAGCAGTTCTTC	CASCSIRRGANNEQFF
TRBV25-1	few	TRBJ1-2	-	TGTGCCAGCAGTGAAGGCGGCAGGGGCTACACTAACTATGGCTACACCTTC	CASSEGGRGYTNYGYTF
TRBV3-1/TRBV3-2	-	TRBJ1-6	-	TGTGCCAGCAGCCAAGAGGTCGCGGCAGGGCGGCAGAATTCACCCCTCCACTTT	CASSQEVAAGRQNSPLHF
TRBV2	once	TRBJ2-3	-	TGTGCCAGCAGTGTATCGTTCCGTGATACGCAGTATTTT	CASSVSFRDTQYF
TRBV5-1	-	TRBJ2-7	-	TGCGCCAGCAGCTTGGACGGGGCGCCTCTACAGGAGCAGTACTTC	CASSLDGAPLQEQYF
TRBV30	-	TRBJ1-2	-	TGTGCCTGGAGTAAGGGTTGGGGGGTAGGCTACACCTTC	CAWSKGWGVGYTF
TRBV4-3	-	TRBJ2-5	-	TGCGCCAGCAGCCAAGATGTATTAGGGGAAGAGACCCAGTACTTC	CASSQDVLGEETQYF
TRBV11-2	-	TRBJ1-2	TRBD1	TGTGCCAGCAGCCGCCGGGACAGGGGCGATGGCTACACCTTC	CASSRRDRGDGYTF
TRBV5-1	-	TRBJ1-1	-	TGCGCCAGCAGCTTGGTAACAGGTTCCACTGAAGCTTTCTTT	CASSLVTGSTEAFF
TRBV3-1/TRBV3-2	-	TRBJ2-7	TRBD2	TGTGCCAGCAGCCAAGCCCTAGCGGGAGGGGACGAGCAGTACTTC	CASSQALAGGDEQYF
TRBV7-8	-	TRBJ2-1	-	TGTGCCAGCAGCTCCCAATATGAGCAGTTCTTC	CASSSQYEQFF
TRBV20-1	-	TRBJ2-5	-	TGCAGTGCTAGAATAGGAGAGACCCAGTACTTC	CSARIGETQYF
TRBV4-3	once	TRBJ2-7	TRBD2	TGCGCCAGCAGCCAAGGGGCACTAGCGTACTCCTACGAGCAGTACTTC	CASSQGALAYSYEQYF
TRBV6-2/TRBV6-3	-	TRBJ1-1	-	TGTGCCAGCAGTTACTCGAGCAAGAGCTTGAACACTGAAGCTTTCTTT	CASSYSSKSLNTEAFF
TRBV3-1/TRBV3-2	-	TRBJ1-6	TRBD1	TGTGCCAGCAGCCGGGACAGGGTGTCACCCCTCCACTTT	CASSRDRVSPLHF
TRBV14	-	TRBJ2-3	-	TGTGCCAGCAGCCCCCTAGGAGATACGCAGTATTTT	CASSPLGDTQYF
TRBV5-1	once	TRBJ2-5	-	TGCGCCAGCAGCTTGGATTTAGGGGAGACCCAGTACTTC	CASSLDLGETQYF
TRBV5-4	-	TRBJ2-7	-	TGTGCCAGCAGCGGGGAATACGGGGCCTACGAGCAGTACTTC	CASSGEYGAYEQYF
TRBV14	-	TRBJ1-4	-	TGTGCCACCCTCGGGGCAAAATATCTGAGGGTTAAAAAACTGTTTTTT	CATLGAKYLRVKKLFF
TRBV19	few	TRBJ1-5	TRBD1	TGTGCCAGTAGTCCGGGACAGGGGTTCTTGAGCAATCAGCCCCAGCATTTT	CASSPGQGFLSNQPQHF
TRBV6-5	-	TRBJ1-6	-	TGTGCCAGCAGTCAACGCGGTTCACCCCTCCACTTT	CASSQRGSPLHF
TRBV19	-	TRBJ2-1	TRBD2	TGTGCCAGTAGTATCGCAAGCGGGGCGGGCCATGAGCAGTTCTTC	CASSIASGAGHEQFF